Listed below are T cell receptor beta chains from one sample, sequenced in a study of regulatory T cells in long-lasting Graves disease. MiXCR was run by TCRdb on the multiplex PCR reads, yielding one entry per CDR3 protein. The table lists approximately 350,000 distinct CDR3 sequences, about 16% of them singletons. This sample also belongs to another study, concerning T cells in Graves' hyperthyroidism and ophthalmopathy.

Source: peripheral blood mononuclear cells (PBMCs), taken at new diagnosis, from a patient treated with antithyroid drugs. The receptors stem from a woman aged 18 to 35 with Graves disease. The CDR3 runs from the conserved cysteine through the conserved F or W. A D gene is named only where the DNA matches it firmly. Size values are once, few and many counts, or a class for expanded clones, and some rows have none.

len	abundance	v_gene	j_gene	d_gene	CDR3nt	CDR3aa
17	many	TRBV2	TRBJ2-3	NA	TGTGCCAGCGCCAAGGAGGGGCCGGGGACCGTCACAGATACGCAGTATTTT	CASAKEGPGTVTDTQYF
14	many	TRBV3-1	TRBJ1-1	NA	TGTGCCAGCAGCCAATCGGGGTTGAACACTGAAGCTTTCTTT	CASSQSGLNTEAFF
15	few	TRBV14	TRBJ1-1	NA	TGTGCCAGCAGCCAATGGAAAGGGAGGAATACTGAAGCTTTCTTT	CASSQWKGRNTEAFF
13	many	TRBV20-1	TRBJ2-5	TRBD2	TGCAGTGCTCTCGGCGGGGGCCAAGAGACCCAGTACTTC	CSALGGGQETQYF
12	NA	TRBV7-9	TRBJ2-1	NA	TGTACCAGCAGCTTAGGGGGGTCCTCCCCGTTCTTC	CTSSLGGSSPFF
13	many	TRBV5-4	TRBJ2-3	NA	TGTGCCAGCACTCCGGCGAGCACAGATACGCAGTATTTT	CASTPASTDTQYF
12	many	TRBV11-2	TRBJ1-1	NA	TGTGCCAGCAGCTTAGAGTTCGGCGAAGCTTTCTTT	CASSLEFGEAFF
15	many	TRBV10-1	TRBJ2-7	TRBD1	TGCGCCAGCAGTGAGTCAAGGGACAGGGGAAACGAGCAGTACTTC	CASSESRDRGNEQYF
17	many	TRBV7-3	TRBJ2-2	NA	TGTGCCAGCAGCACCCGGAGAGCAGGGGAGGGCACCGGGGAGCTGTTTTTT	CASSTRRAGEGTGELFF
12	many	TRBV7-2	TRBJ1-3	NA	TGTGCCAGCAGCTTAGTGGGAAACACCATATATTTT	CASSLVGNTIYF
17	few	TRBV6-2/TRBV6-3	TRBJ2-7	TRBD2	TGTGCCAGCAGTGAACCCCACGGGACTAGCGGGAGGAGCGAGCAGTACTTC	CASSEPHGTSGRSEQYF
16	many	TRBV5-5	TRBJ2-2	NA	TGTGCCAGCAGCCCCCACGTAAGGGGGAGGACCGGGGAGCTGTTTTTT	CASSPHVRGRTGELFF
14	many	TRBV20-1	TRBJ1-2	TRBD1	TGCAGTGCTATGGGGAGACAGGGAAATTATGGCTACACCTTC	CSAMGRQGNYGYTF
16	many	TRBV5-1	TRBJ2-7	TRBD1	TGCGCCAGCAGCTCTGGGACAGGGGGCGCCTCCTACGAGCAGTACTTC	CASSSGTGGASYEQYF
13	many	TRBV11-2	TRBJ2-7	NA	TGTGCCAGCAGCTTGGGAATAGGGGGCGAGCAGTACTTC	CASSLGIGGEQYF
13	many	TRBV6-5	TRBJ2-1	NA	TGTGCCAGCAGTTACCAGGGCTACAATGAGCAGTTCTTC	CASSYQGYNEQFF
13	many	TRBV3-1	TRBJ2-3	NA	TGTGCCAGCAGCCAAGCTCCGGGAGATACGCAGTATTTT	CASSQAPGDTQYF
15	many	TRBV5-1	TRBJ2-1	TRBD1	TGCGCCAGCAACCCGACAGGGGTTGGGGACCATGAGCAGTTCTTC	CASNPTGVGDHEQFF
13	many	TRBV15	TRBJ2-3	NA	TGTGCCACTAATACTGAAGGGACAGATACGCAGTATTTT	CATNTEGTDTQYF
15	few	TRBV20-1	TRBJ1-5	NA	TGCAGTGCTAGATTCAATGAGGCTAGCAATCAGCCCCAGCATTTT	CSARFNEASNQPQHF
14	many	TRBV3-1	TRBJ1-1	TRBD1	TGTGCCAGCAGCGGACAGGGGTCGAACACTGAAGCTTTCTTT	CASSGQGSNTEAFF
12	many	TRBV29-1	TRBJ2-5	NA	TGCAGCGTCGTCAGGGACGGAGAGACCCAGTACTTC	CSVVRDGETQYF
12	many	TRBV7-2	TRBJ2-7	NA	TGTGCCAGCAGTCTAGACTACTACGAGCAGTACTTC	CASSLDYYEQYF
16	many	TRBV29-1	TRBJ2-7	NA	TGCAGCGTTGAAGAGTGGGGGCGACGGACCTCCTACGAGCAGTACTTC	CSVEEWGRRTSYEQYF
13	many	TRBV11-3	TRBJ2-7	NA	TGTGCCAGCAGCTCGTACCCAGGGGACGAGCAGTACTTC	CASSSYPGDEQYF
16	many	TRBV20-1	TRBJ2-2	TRBD2	TGCAGTGCTAGAGATCTCGGGACTAGCGACACCGGGGAGCTGTTTTTT	CSARDLGTSDTGELFF
13	many	TRBV7-6	TRBJ2-7	NA	TGTGCCAGCAGTCAAGACATGACCTACGAGCAGTACTTC	CASSQDMTYEQYF